This T cell receptor (beta chain) emerged from a study of shared clonotypes between healthy human individuals. Findings and limits, study-wide: Roughly 4.6% of naive CD4 clonotypes were common to a handful of donors.

Naive-designated CD8 cells lacked CD45RO, were positively enriched for CCR7, and omitted terminally differentiated effector memory CD45RA+ cells. On this clone itself: What it binds is not known.

Across several immunoSEQ plates, the genomic DNA of each subset was split evenly. The data were produced by immunoSEQ multiplex PCR, yet TCRdb's version contains in-frame clones alone and is incomplete. The sample consists of about 1,800,000 clones, over 85% of them appearing once. The TCR sequence derives from a man younger than 35 in good health. Material: naive CD8+ T cells sorted from blood.

In DNA form, the CDR3 reads TGCAGCGTTGGGACAGGGGACACTGAAGCTTTCTTT. This translates into CSVGTGDTEAFF. V usage is TRBV29-1 and J usage is TRBJ1-1; 9 bases are a match to TRBD1. Germline V gene sequence: CDR1 SQVTM, CDR2 ANQGSEA. The CDR3 is made up of 12 amino acids. With V trimmed by 4 bases and J by 3 bases, 0 bases remained unmatched.